The entry below gives a single T cell receptor beta chain sequence along with its context. These data are taken from a study of blood T cell repertoires in COVID-19. For the study at large: Samples of COVID-19 (acute and convalescent) were obtained from the United States, Italy and Spain. T cells, B-cell-depleted T cells, or PBMCs provided the cDNA or gDNA that served as material.

Those enrolled in Seattle joined during active infection and were followed longitudinally afterward. As handled by the study authors: Estimation of nucleated cell counts relied on the amplification of reference gene primers. This table comes from immunoSEQ multiplex PCR, and its TCRdb copy is limited to in-frame clones, with some not included. That table furnishes V, J and clone size, whereas the DNA furnished D and trimming. This table holds approximately 330,000 clones, 87% found once. Sequenced material: peripheral blood. The sequence was obtained from a man aged 25-45 years with COVID-19, enrolled during active disease.

CDR3: CASSYRDYRDEQFF. DNA of the CDR3: TGTGCCAGCAGCTACCGGGACTACCGGGATGAGCAGTTCTTC. V gene TRBV7-2 combines with J gene TRBJ2-1; 7 nucleotides agree with TRBD2. Germline V gene data show CDR1 as SGHTA and CDR2 as FQGNSA. J gave up 8 bases and V 4 bases, and 8 bases lay outside the gene matches. The CDR3 length is 14 residues.